This T cell receptor beta chain originates from a study of T cell changes during pregnancy in multiple sclerosis (dated by TCRdb to about 2019). About the study as a whole: The study looked at changes in the T cell repertoire across pregnancy in women with multiple sclerosis.

A word on this clone: The clone's antigen remains unknown. Base qualities are not at hand, and no much larger clone is one base apart.

The CDR3 spans 15 residues, from the cysteine through the phenylalanine. The CDR3 DNA has 45 bases and is translated from base 1. From the germline V gene (reference sequence), CDR1 is SEHNR and CDR2 is FQNEAQ. V lost 4 bases and J lost 7 bases, and the count of bases not matched to a germline gene is 2. Libraries were prepared through the immunoSEQ multiplex PCR assay. TCRdb retrieved this table from immuneACCESS and kept in-frame rearrangements only. Not all clones are present; in checked studies, unresolved V genes account for under half, and no reason is known for the remainder. Present in this sample are around 100,000 clones, around 92% of which were seen just once. 1.9% of the sample rests with the top ten.

The clonotype comes from a female donor with multiple sclerosis, enrolled in a pregnancy study. Sequences were derived from peripheral blood, sampled after pregnancy. Rearrangement joined TRBV7-9 to TRBJ1-6; 12 nucleotides in the junction match TRBD1. The CDR3 region reads CASSYGTGGNSPLHF. The sequence in DNA is TGTGCCAGCAGCTACGGGACAGGGGGCAATTCACCCCTCCACTTT.